The rows below give T cell receptor beta chains drawn from one sample of a study of T-cell reconstitution after alpha-beta-depleted transplantation in children. TCRdb processed the PCR reads anew with MiXCR; each CDR3 protein has one entry. The sample shows around 400,000 distinct CDR3 sequences, approximately 11% of them seen only once. The source material was PBMCs from the stem cell graft donor, sampled from the stem cell graft. All receptors come from a human donor who donated a stem cell graft to a child with acute myeloid leukemia. CDR3s include the opening cysteine and the closing phenylalanine or tryptophan. Fields, in order: D gene, V gene, clone size, J gene, CDR3 DNA, CDR3 protein. A D gene is named only where the DNA matches it firmly. Rows give clone size only sometimes, using once, few, many, or a class for an expanded clone.

d_gene: -
v_gene: TRBV5-1
abundance: -
j_gene: TRBJ1-1
CDR3nt: TGCGCCAGCAGCACCCCCAGGGTGACTGAAGCTTTCTTT
CDR3aa: CASSTPRVTEAFF

d_gene: -
v_gene: TRBV28
abundance: few
j_gene: TRBJ1-2
CDR3nt: TGTGCCAGTGGAAGGGGCGGCTACACCTTC
CDR3aa: CASGRGGYTF

d_gene: -
v_gene: TRBV5-1
abundance: many
j_gene: TRBJ2-1
CDR3nt: TGCGCCAGCAGCTTGGATGGGTTGTCCTCTGAGCAGTTCTTC
CDR3aa: CASSLDGLSSEQFF

d_gene: -
v_gene: TRBV7-3
abundance: many
j_gene: TRBJ2-2
CDR3nt: TGTGCCAGCAGTCCGGACACGAACACCGGGGAGCTGTTTTTT
CDR3aa: CASSPDTNTGELFF

d_gene: -
v_gene: TRBV20-1
abundance: few
j_gene: TRBJ1-2
CDR3nt: TGCAGTGCTAGAGTGTTGGATAACTATGGCTACACCTTC
CDR3aa: CSARVLDNYGYTF

d_gene: TRBD1
v_gene: TRBV7-2
abundance: -
j_gene: TRBJ2-1
CDR3nt: TGTGCCAGCAGCGAAGGGACAGCCGAGCAGTTCTTC
CDR3aa: CASSEGTAEQFF

d_gene: TRBD1
v_gene: TRBV9
abundance: -
j_gene: TRBJ1-1
CDR3nt: TGTGCCAGCAGCGGACAGGGGATGGGCACTGACGCTTTCTTT
CDR3aa: CASSGQGMGTDAFF

d_gene: -
v_gene: TRBV7-9
abundance: -
j_gene: TRBJ2-7
CDR3nt: TGTGCCAGCAGCCCATCCGGGACTGAGTCCTACGAGCAGTACTTC
CDR3aa: CASSPSGTESYEQYF

d_gene: -
v_gene: TRBV15
abundance: few
j_gene: TRBJ2-6
CDR3nt: TGTGCCACCAGCATGCCGGTGGGCTCTGGGGCCAACGTCCTGACTTTC
CDR3aa: CATSMPVGSGANVLTF

d_gene: -
v_gene: TRBV29-1
abundance: -
j_gene: TRBJ2-3
CDR3nt: TGCAGCGTTGCTCCGTCGAGCAGACTTAGCACAGATACGCAGTATTTT
CDR3aa: CSVAPSSRLSTDTQYF

d_gene: -
v_gene: TRBV18
abundance: few
j_gene: TRBJ1-1
CDR3nt: TGTGCCAGCTCACCGTCCAGGGTCCCGCCCCTGAACACTGAAGCTTTCTTT
CDR3aa: CASSPSRVPPLNTEAFF

d_gene: -
v_gene: TRBV6-1
abundance: few
j_gene: TRBJ2-1
CDR3nt: TGTGCCAGCAGTGGAGCGGCAAACAATGAGCAGTTCTTC
CDR3aa: CASSGAANNEQFF

d_gene: TRBD2
v_gene: TRBV5-5
abundance: few
j_gene: TRBJ2-7
CDR3nt: TGTGCCAGCAGCTTGACGCGGGAGGGCTACGAGCAGTACTTC
CDR3aa: CASSLTREGYEQYF

d_gene: -
v_gene: TRBV5-1
abundance: many
j_gene: TRBJ2-5
CDR3nt: TGCGCCAGCAGCCGCGCCGGGACCCCCATGGAGACCCAGTACTTC
CDR3aa: CASSRAGTPMETQYF

d_gene: TRBD1
v_gene: TRBV7-9
abundance: -
j_gene: TRBJ1-2
CDR3nt: TGTGCCAGCAGCTTCGGGGGCGGGGACAGCAATGAAGGCTTC
CDR3aa: CASSFGGGDSNEGF

d_gene: -
v_gene: TRBV6-5
abundance: -
j_gene: TRBJ2-2
CDR3nt: TGTGCCAGCAGATACGACGAGGGCGACACCGGGGAGCTGTTTTTT
CDR3aa: CASRYDEGDTGELFF

d_gene: -
v_gene: TRBV20-1
abundance: -
j_gene: TRBJ1-1
CDR3nt: TGCAGTGCTAGATCGGGGGGGGGCGTGAACACTGAAGCTTTCTTT
CDR3aa: CSARSGGGVNTEAFF

d_gene: TRBD2
v_gene: TRBV18
abundance: many
j_gene: TRBJ2-5
CDR3nt: TGTGCCAGCTCACCACCCAATCGACTAGCGGAAGAGACCCAGTACTTC
CDR3aa: CASSPPNRLAEETQYF

d_gene: -
v_gene: TRBV7-9
abundance: -
j_gene: TRBJ2-5
CDR3nt: TGTGCCAGCAGCTTAGGATTAGGGCGGGATGAGACCCAGTACTTC
CDR3aa: CASSLGLGRDETQYF

d_gene: -
v_gene: TRBV11-3
abundance: few
j_gene: TRBJ2-1
CDR3nt: TGTGCCAGCAAAGGGCAGGACAATGAGCAGTTCTTC
CDR3aa: CASKGQDNEQFF

d_gene: TRBD2
v_gene: TRBV5-1
abundance: many
j_gene: TRBJ2-3
CDR3nt: TGCGCCAGCAGCTTGGTGCGGGGGGCAGATACGCAGTATTTT
CDR3aa: CASSLVRGADTQYF

d_gene: TRBD1
v_gene: TRBV5-1
abundance: -
j_gene: TRBJ1-4
CDR3nt: TGCGCCAGCAGCCCACAGGGGACGGCTAATGAAAAACTGTTTTTT
CDR3aa: CASSPQGTANEKLFF

d_gene: -
v_gene: TRBV7-8
abundance: -
j_gene: TRBJ1-5
CDR3nt: TGTGCCAGCAGCTTAGATATATGGAATAGCAATCAGCCCCAGCATTTT
CDR3aa: CASSLDIWNSNQPQHF

d_gene: -
v_gene: TRBV7-2
abundance: many
j_gene: TRBJ2-1
CDR3nt: TGTGCCAGCAGCCTCCCCTCCTACAATGAGCAGTTCTTC
CDR3aa: CASSLPSYNEQFF

d_gene: -
v_gene: TRBV7-9
abundance: -
j_gene: TRBJ2-3
CDR3nt: TGTGCCAGCAGCTTTACCGGTCCTATCTCATATACGCAGTATTTT
CDR3aa: CASSFTGPISYTQYF

d_gene: TRBD1
v_gene: TRBV20-1
abundance: many
j_gene: TRBJ2-5
CDR3nt: TGCAGTGCTAGGGACGGACAGGAGCAAGAGACCCAGTACTTC
CDR3aa: CSARDGQEQETQYF

d_gene: TRBD1
v_gene: TRBV29-1
abundance: -
j_gene: TRBJ1-6
CDR3nt: TGCAGCGTTTGGGACAGGGAGAGCCTCCACTTT
CDR3aa: CSVWDRESLHF